These 17 T cell receptor beta chains came from one sample sequenced in a study of blood T cell repertoires in COVID-19. The protocol was immunoSEQ multiplex PCR, while the TCRdb copy is restricted to in-frame clones and leaves out a portion. Among approximately 85,000 clones listed, more than 80% were seen once. Sequenced sample: peripheral blood. The receptor source for this set is a middle-aged man with active or convalescent COVID-19.

The chain combines TRBV7-2 with TRBJ2-7, with 8 nucleotides matching TRBD1. CDR3 length: 18 residues. The J segment lost 0 bases and the V segment lost 5 bases, leaving 15 bases of the junction unmatched. Germline-derived CDR1 and CDR2 are SGHTA and FQGNSA. The CDR3 region has the DNA TGTGCCAGCAGCCCAAACGGACAGGGCCACACGAGCTCCTACGAGCAGTACTTC. Translation: CASSPNGQGHTSSYEQYF.

The V call is TRBV28, the J call TRBJ2-1; 7 positions agree with TRBD2. From germline, CDR1 is MDHEN and CDR2 SYDVKM. The CDR3 consists of 16 residues. J gave up 1 base and V 5 bases, and 8 bases lay outside the gene matches. For the CDR3, the DNA is TGTGCCAGCAGTCCAAAGACTAGCCTATCCTACAATGAGCAGTTCTTC. Translation gives CASSPKTSLSYNEQFF.

This chain links TRBV11-2 with TRBJ1-1; D is possibly TRBD1 (5 bases). The V gene lost 5 bases and the J gene lost 4 bases, with 14 bases spanning the gap. CDR1 is SGHAT, CDR2 FQNNGV, per germline. The CDR3 has 14 residues. The CDR3 is CASSPRPDSTEAFF. CDR3 nucleotides: TGTGCCAGCAGCCCTCGCCCTGACAGCACTGAAGCTTTCTTT.

The CDR3 bases are TGTGCCTGGAGGACAGTCTACGAGCAGTACTTC. Its translation is CAWRTVYEQYF. The chain couples TRBV30 to TRBJ2-7, with a possible D match to TRBD1 (5 bases). CDR1 is GTSNPN and CDR2 is SVGIG in the germline V gene (reference sequence). Deletions cut 3 bases from V and 3 bases from J, with 6 bases between. The CDR3 totals 11 residues.

This chain connects TRBV10-1 to TRBJ2-7, with 7 positions matching TRBD2. CDR1 WNHNN and CDR2 SYGVQD come from the germline V gene (reference sequence). With V trimmed by 8 bases and J by 2 bases, 12 bases remained unmatched. CDR3 length equals 15 residues. The CDR3 sequence: CASPRVPSGPYEQYF. CDR3 nucleotide sequence: TGCGCCAGCCCAAGGGTGCCTAGCGGCCCCTACGAGCAGTACTTC.

The J gene is TRBJ1-2, the V gene TRBV2; D is unclear. Germline CDR1 reads SNHLY; CDR2 reads FYNNEI. The CDR3 totals 16 residues. The V end lost 2 bases, the J end lost 0 bases, and 13 bases lay between the germline ends. CDR3 amino acids: CASSEKRAGPNYGYTF. CDR3 nucleotides: TGTGCCAGCAGTGAAAAGAGGGCAGGCCCTAACTATGGCTACACCTTC.

The J gene is TRBJ1-3, the V gene TRBV5-1, with 10 bases identical to TRBD1. The V and J ends lost 4 bases and 2 bases, in that order; junction bases with no gene match: 9. CDR1 is SGHRS, CDR2 YFSETQ, per germline. This CDR3 contains 17 residues. The CDR3: CASSVLRQGAAGNTIYF. The CDR3 DNA is TGCGCCAGCAGCGTACTCAGACAGGGGGCAGCTGGAAACACCATATATTTT. The variable domain in full, completed from reference TRBV5-1 and TRBJ1-3, reads KAGVTQTPRYLIKTRGQQVTLSCSPISGHRSVSWYQQTPGQGLQFLFEYFSETQRNKGNFPGRFSGRQFSNSRSEMNVSTLELGDSALYLCASSVLRQGAAGNTIYFGEGSWLTVV.

The chain combines TRBV6-5 with TRBJ2-3; D remains unclear. V was cut by 0 bases and J by 3 bases, with 10 bases left in between. CDR1 is MNHEY, CDR2 SVGAGI, per germline. The CDR3 is 15 residues long. The CDR3 sequence is CASSYSAVNTDTQYF. DNA for the CDR3: TGTGCCAGCAGTTACTCGGCGGTTAATACAGATACGCAGTATTTT.

The chain combines TRBV5-4 with TRBJ1-2; possible D gene TRBD1, 5 bases. The V end lost 6 bases, the J end lost 8 bases, and 20 bases lay between the germline ends. Germline CDR1 is SGHNT and CDR2 is YYREEE (reference sequence). The CDR3 loop spans 14 amino acids. CDR3 protein: CASTLARGGTGYTF. CDR3 nucleotides: TGTGCCAGCACCCTTGCTAGGGGAGGGACCGGCTACACCTTC.

V is TRBV4-3 and J is TRBJ1-2, with 7 bases identical to TRBD1. The germline gives CDR1 LGHNA, CDR2 YSLEER. This CDR3 spans 16 amino acids. With V trimmed by 0 bases and J by 0 bases, 4 bases remained unmatched. The CDR3 region has the DNA TGCGCCAGCAGCCAAGATTGGGACAGATCTAACTATGGCTACACCTTC. Translation: CASSQDWDRSNYGYTF.

The chain is built from TRBV7-8 and TRBJ1-5; unclear D gene. This CDR3 is 12 amino acids long. Per germline, CDR1 SGHVS and CDR2 FQNEAQ. V was cut by 5 bases and J by 8 bases, with 10 bases left in between. Here the CDR3 reads CASSLPPEPQHF. CDR3 bases: TGTGCCAGCAGCCTTCCACCGGAGCCCCAGCATTTT.

The genes are TRBV19 and TRBJ2-5; 11 bases line up with TRBD2. Unmatched junction bases numbered 19, after V lost 5 bases and J lost 2 bases. Looked up from germline, CDR1 is LNHDA and CDR2 is SQIVND (reference sequence). The CDR3 has 20 residues. The CDR3 nucleotides read TGTGCCAGTAGTTCTTTGAGAATAGCGGGAGGGTCTAATGTACAAGAGACCCAGTACTTC. It translates to CASSSLRIAGGSNVQETQYF.

The gene calls are TRBV28 and TRBJ1-2; 7 nucleotides match TRBD1. This CDR3 is built from 14 residues. V was clipped by 5 bases and J by 4 bases; unmatched bases: 7. Germline V gene data show CDR1 as MDHEN and CDR2 as SYDVKM. The CDR3 DNA is TGTGCCAGCAGTCCCAACAGGGGACCCTATGGCTACACCTTC. As protein: CASSPNRGPYGYTF.

The chain recombines TRBV6-2 or TRBV6-3 with TRBJ2-6, with D tentatively TRBD1 (6 bases). The CDR3 spans 15 residues. From germline, CDR1 is MNHEY and CDR2 SVGEGT. The germline V and J ends were trimmed by 4 bases and 2 bases, with 9 bases remaining between them. The CDR3 region has the DNA TGTGCCAGCAGTTTACAGGGACCTGGGGCCAACGTCCTGACTTTC. It specifies CASSLQGPGANVLTF.

This chain links TRBV11-3 with TRBJ2-3, with 7 bases matching TRBD2. The CDR3 covers 16 residues. Unmatched junction bases numbered 8, after V lost 3 bases and J lost 2 bases. Germline loops: CDR1 SGHNT, CDR2 YENEEA. The CDR3 protein is CASSLRGGDVTDTQYF. As DNA, the CDR3 is TGTGCCAGCAGCTTGCGTGGGGGGGATGTCACAGATACGCAGTATTTT.

The J gene is TRBJ2-3, the V gene TRBV5-4, with 9 nucleotides matching TRBD1. Germline-derived CDR1 and CDR2 are SGHNT and YYREEE (reference sequence). V lost 4 bases, J lost 5 bases, and 8 bases stayed unmatched. This CDR3 is built from 15 residues. CDR3 protein: CASSPRTGEGDTQYF. The CDR3 DNA sequence: TGTGCCAGCAGCCCCAGGACAGGGGAGGGAGATACGCAGTATTTT.

The chain joins TRBV3-1 (or the pseudogene TRBV3-2) to TRBJ2-3; perhaps TRBD2 as D (7 bases). CDR3 length: 18 residues. V was shortened by 0 bases and J by 8 bases, with 24 bases between the two germline ends. Germline CDR1 and CDR2: LGHDT and YNNKEL (reference sequence). The CDR3 here is CASSQEILEGGLLGTQYF. CDR3 DNA sequence: TGTGCCAGCAGCCAAGAGATTCTCGAGGGGGGGCTCCTCGGTACGCAGTATTTT.